This TCR beta chain was sequenced during a study of T-cell memory formation after mild COVID-19. Study context: TCR clusters largely stayed donor specific. Findings of the study overall: A balance of CD4 and CD8 characterized clones contracting day 15 to 85, whereas later expanders leaned CD4+. Memory from before infection featured some responding clones, which suggests cross-reactive memory joined. Contracting CD4+ clones were located mainly in CM and EM, and CD8+ clones in EMRA.

Comments on this clonotype: As yet, its antigen is unknown.

J was trimmed by 2 bases and V by 5 bases; bases with no gene match: 5. Germline loops: CDR1 SGHTA, CDR2 FQGTGA. The CDR3 has 16 amino acids. TCRdb redid the calling of the 5' RACE reads with MiXCR, one entry per CDR3 protein. The data contain 400,000 or so distinct CDR3 sequences, around 21% of them seen just once; the ten biggest clones take up about 12%. Sequencing was performed on PBMCs or a T cell subset sorted from them (not recorded which). The receptor was derived from an adult woman who had mild COVID-19 (a few samples of this study predate the infection). Cell type and time point are not known. V usage is TRBV7-3 and J usage is TRBJ2-1; 11 bases match TRBD2. The CDR3 DNA reads TGTGCCAGCAGCGCCAGGACTAGCGGGCCCTACAATGAGCAGTTCTTC. Its translation is CASSARTSGPYNEQFF. The full variable domain, rest sourced from reference TRBV7-3 and TRBJ2-1, is GAGVSQTPSNKVTEKGKYVELRCDPISGHTALYWYRQSLGQGPEFLIYFQGTGAADDSGLPNDRFFAVRPEGSVSTLKIQRTERGDSAVYLCASSARTSGPYNEQFFGPGTRLTVL.